This is a list of T cell receptor beta chains from one sample in a study of blood T cell repertoires in COVID-19. Using immunoSEQ multiplex PCR, the repertoire was profiled, and TCRdb retains in-frame clones only, with some absent. The repertoire includes tens of thousands of clones, approximately 80% of them detected once, and 24% sits in the top ten. Sequenced sample: peripheral blood. All receptors come from a human donor with acute or convalescent COVID-19. The donor label of this sample is uncertain. Each CDR3 is given without its conserved first and last residue.

cdr3_aa j_call v_call
ASRGGVSYNSPLH TRBJ1-6 TRBV28
ASSPSAGSSYEQY TRBJ2-7 TRBV9
ASWGTLAKNIQY TRBJ2-4 TRBV6-6
ASSDMGGGNIQY TRBJ2-4 TRBV2
ASSLLQGRQKLI TRBJ1-1 TRBV28
SVRDSDNSPLH TRBJ1-6 TRBV29-1
SVEGNTVQAGTQY TRBJ2-5 TRBV29-1
ASSLRVSGARGQY TRBJ2-7 TRBV5-1
ASSQDLAGTYGYT TRBJ1-2 TRBV4-3
ASSLQGIRSPLH TRBJ1-6 TRBV5-1
ASSLGLGRARAGELF TRBJ2-2 TRBV13
ASSMSGTYEQY TRBJ2-7 TRBV19
ASSVWDSGNTEAF TRBJ1-1 TRBV9
ASRTGTGAADTQY TRBJ2-3 TRBV6-5
ASSSDRKTGIYEQY TRBJ2-7 TRBV7-2
ASSWGGLFTEAF TRBJ1-1 TRBV28
ASSLPIAGKQETQY TRBJ2-5 TRBV5-1
AFRSGGPGDQETQY TRBJ2-5 TRBV30
ASIPPLGSQETQY TRBJ2-5 TRBV28
ASSSTSERADTQY TRBJ2-3 TRBV7-3
ASSRTGITGNTIY TRBJ1-3 TRBV5-4
ASSQARPNEQF TRBJ2-1 TRBV3-1/TRBV3-2
ATSRAQGTQEKLF TRBJ1-4 TRBV15
VQNSGNTIY TRBJ1-3 TRBV30
ASSPRLAGGRADTQY TRBJ2-3 TRBV11-2
ASSSLLWTVLNGYT TRBJ1-2 TRBV6-2/TRBV6-3
ASSSRTGVEHTGELF TRBJ2-2 TRBV5-1
ASSLGKTSDTQY TRBJ2-3 TRBV11-3
ASSSKKGAAQETQY TRBJ2-5 TRBV5-1
ASSVANRVGEQY TRBJ2-7 TRBV9